These 15 T cell receptor beta chains came from one sample sequenced in a study of shared clonotypes between healthy human individuals. Assay: immunoSEQ multiplex PCR; the TCRdb copy retains only in-frame clones and omits some. The sample has 2 million to 3 million clones; roughly 92% are singletons. Sequenced: naive CD4+ T cells sorted from blood. Subset: CD45RA+ positively selected. These receptor sequences come from a man aged 18 to 30 in good health.

The rearrangement joins TRBV30 to TRBJ2-1; TRBD2 agrees at 8 bases. This CDR3 has 14 amino acids. The trim removed 1 base at V and 3 bases at J, leaving 2 bases unmatched. Germline CDR1 is GTSNPN and CDR2 is SVGIG (reference sequence). CDR3 in amino acids: CAWSAGGSYNEQFF. CDR3 nucleotide sequence: TGTGCCTGGAGTGCGGGAGGGAGCTACAATGAGCAGTTCTTC.

V gene TRBV5-6 combines with J gene TRBJ2-2; 8 bases align to TRBD1. Germline CDR1 and CDR2: SGHDT and YYEEEE. The CDR3 totals 16 residues. V was clipped by 1 base and J by 5 bases; unmatched bases: 7. The CDR3 DNA is TGTGCCAGCAGCTTGACGGGGACAGGATTAACCGGGGAGCTGTTTTTT. Encoded protein: CASSLTGTGLTGELFF.

The chain joins TRBV30 to TRBJ2-7, with D tentatively TRBD2 (6 bases). The CDR3 sequence is 13 residues long. Trimming stripped 3 bases from V and 6 bases from J, with 15 bases between. CDR1 GTSNPN and CDR2 SVGIG come from the germline V gene (reference sequence). The CDR3 DNA reads TGTGCCTGGAGCACGCTGGGAGCGGGCGAGCAGTACTTC. It yields the protein CAWSTLGAGEQYF.

This sequence joins TRBV18 and TRBJ2-1; maybe TRBD2 (5 bases). Trimming removed 3 bases at V and 0 bases at J, with 12 bases between. The CDR3 has 16 residues. Germline loops: CDR1 KGHSH, CDR2 LQKENI. The CDR3 spells CASSPEGLSSYNEQFF. Written as DNA, the CDR3 is TGTGCCAGCTCACCCGAAGGACTGAGCTCCTACAATGAGCAGTTCTTC.

The chain carries TRBV6-5 and TRBJ2-3; D not resolved. This CDR3 spans 13 amino acids. Trimming removed 7 bases from V and 0 bases from J, with 8 bases in between. Germline CDR1 MNHEY, CDR2 SVGAGI. The DNA of the CDR3 is TGTGCCAGCAAGCTGATTAGCACAGATACGCAGTATTTT. This codes for CASKLISTDTQYF.

This clone was detected once. This sequence joins TRBV5-1 and TRBJ2-1, with D perhaps matching TRBD1 (5 bases). Trimming removed 0 bases at V and 0 bases at J, with 10 bases between. Per the germline V gene, CDR1 is SGHRS and CDR2 is YFSETQ. CDR3 length: 16 amino acids. Written as DNA, the CDR3 is TGCGCCAGCAGCTTGGAGGGGATCGGCTCCTACAATGAGCAGTTCTTC. Its protein is CASSLEGIGSYNEQFF.

Remarks on this clone: Other DNA sequences in this specimen translate into the identical CDR3. The rearrangement links TRBV5-1 to TRBJ2-3, with 9 nucleotides matching TRBD1. Germline V lookup: CDR1 SGHRS, CDR2 YFSETQ. This CDR3 is 15 amino acids long. With V trimmed by 4 bases and J by 1 base, 4 bases remained unmatched. CDR3 DNA: TGCGCCAGCAGCCCTGGGACAGGGCGCACAGATACGCAGTATTTT. It translates to CASSPGTGRTDTQYF.

The sample holds one count of this clone. Different DNA sequences within this sample yield the same CDR3. This sequence joins TRBV5-6 and TRBJ1-1; TRBD1 might be the D (6 bases). This CDR3 contains 14 residues. Germline CDR1 SGHDT, CDR2 YYEEEE. V gave up 4 bases and J gave up 1 base, with 11 bases separating them. Here the CDR3 reads CASSLGQKNTEAFF. CDR3 coding DNA: TGTGCCAGCAGCCTAGGACAGAAGAACACTGAAGCTTTCTTT.

This clone came up once. This chain uses TRBV6-1 with TRBJ2-3, with D unclear. The CDR3 runs to 15 residues. Deletions cut 2 bases from V and 4 bases from J, with 13 bases between. Germline CDR1 reads MNHNS; CDR2 reads SASEGT. In nucleotides, the CDR3 is TGTGCCAGCAGTGAACTTCCGAACGCCCCAGATACGCAGTATTTT. This codes for CASSELPNAPDTQYF.

The genes are TRBV15 and TRBJ1-4; no firm D call. Germline values: CDR1 LNHNV, CDR2 YYDKDF (reference sequence). The CDR3 is 15 amino acids. Trimming took off 1 base at V and 0 bases at J, with 6 bases between the two ends. The CDR3 spells CATSRGESTNEKLFF. In DNA form, the CDR3 reads TGTGCCACCAGCAGAGGGGAATCAACTAATGAAAAACTGTTTTTT. The variable domain in full, with the rest retrieved from reference TRBV15 and TRBJ1-4, is DAMVIQNPRYQVTQFGKPVTLSCSQTLNHNVMYWYQQKSSQAPKLLFHYYDKDFNNEADTPDNFQSRRPNTSFCFLDIRSPGLGDTAMYLCATSRGESTNEKLFFGSGTQLSVL.

The chain has TRBV2 and TRBJ1-2; 7 bases line up with TRBD1. The V gene's germline CDR1 is SNHLY and CDR2 FYNNEI. J gave up 0 bases and V 2 bases, and 6 bases lay outside the gene matches. This CDR3 comprises 16 residues. CDR3 amino acids: CASSERGGQTNYGYTF. The CDR3 region has the DNA TGTGCCAGCAGTGAAAGAGGGGGACAGACTAACTATGGCTACACCTTC. Based on the CDR3 plus reference TRBV2 and TRBJ1-2, the full variable domain is EPEVTQTPSHQVTQMGQEVILRCVPISNHLYFYWYRQILGQKVEFLVSFYNNEISEKSEIFDDQFSVERPDGSNFTLKIRSTKLEDSAMYFCASSERGGQTNYGYTFGSGTRLTVV.

The V call is TRBV4-1, the J call TRBJ2-7; D may be TRBD1 (6 bases). Trimming removed 3 bases from V and 4 bases from J, with 19 bases in between. The CDR3 contains 16 residues. Germline V gives CDR1 MGHRA, CDR2 YSYEKL. The CDR3 loop reads CASSHPGQRTWYEQYF. The DNA of the CDR3 is TGCGCCAGCAGCCACCCCGGACAGCGGACCTGGTACGAGCAGTACTTC.

V usage is TRBV7-2 and J usage is TRBJ2-5, with a tentative D call TRBD1 (5 bases). Germline CDR1 reads SGHTA; CDR2 reads FQGNSA. The CDR3 extends over 16 amino acids. Between the trimmed V and J ends, which lost 0 bases and 4 bases, there was a span of 15 bases. The CDR3 is CASSLAQWGWGETQYF. CDR3 DNA sequence: TGTGCCAGCAGCTTAGCGCAATGGGGCTGGGGAGAGACCCAGTACTTC. Together with reference TRBV7-2 and TRBJ2-5, the CDR3 gives the full variable domain: GAGVSQSPSNKVTEKGKDVELRCDPISGHTALYWYRQSLGQGLEFLIYFQGNSAPDKSGLPSDRFSAERTGGSVSTLTIQRTQQEDSAVYLCASSLAQWGWGETQYFGPGTRLLVL.

The chain employs TRBV19 and TRBJ1-2; no clear D. There are 12 residues in the CDR3. CDR1 is LNHDA, CDR2 SQIVND, per germline (reference sequence). V lost 5 bases, J lost 4 bases, and 8 bases lay in between. The CDR3 region has the DNA TGTGCCAGTAGTGCTGTCAGCTATGGCTACACCTTC. This translates into CASSAVSYGYTF.

The rearrangement links TRBV25-1 to TRBJ2-5; 7 nucleotides align to TRBD2. CDR1 and CDR2 (germline): MGHDK, SYGVNS. The CDR3 has 16 residues. Trimming removed 1 base from V and 7 bases from J; junction bases left unmatched: 12. The CDR3 loop reads CASSEFRPGGMGTQYF. The CDR3 DNA follows: TGTGCCAGCAGTGAATTCCGTCCGGGAGGAATGGGGACCCAGTACTTC.